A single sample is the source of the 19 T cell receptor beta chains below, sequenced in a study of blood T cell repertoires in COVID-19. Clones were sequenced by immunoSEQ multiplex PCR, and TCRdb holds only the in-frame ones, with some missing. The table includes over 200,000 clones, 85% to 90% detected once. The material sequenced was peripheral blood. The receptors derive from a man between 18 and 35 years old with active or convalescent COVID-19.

CDR3: CAWSVPARNQETQYF. The CDR3 DNA reads as TGTGCCTGGAGTGTACCAGCCAGGAACCAAGAGACCCAGTACTTC. V usage is TRBV30 and J usage is TRBJ2-5, with D uncertain. Germline V CDR1 and CDR2: GTSNPN, SVGIG (reference sequence). The V end was cut by 0 bases, the J end by 0 bases, with 11 bases between. The CDR3 is 15 amino acids.

The CDR3 is CATAALYGYTF. The CDR3 DNA follows: TGTGCCACCGCGGCCCTCTATGGCTACACCTTC. The V gene is TRBV19, the J gene TRBJ1-2; D call uncertain. This CDR3 is built from 11 residues. V was pared by 10 bases and J by 4 bases, with 10 bases between. Per the germline V gene, CDR1 is LNHDA and CDR2 is SQIVND (reference sequence).

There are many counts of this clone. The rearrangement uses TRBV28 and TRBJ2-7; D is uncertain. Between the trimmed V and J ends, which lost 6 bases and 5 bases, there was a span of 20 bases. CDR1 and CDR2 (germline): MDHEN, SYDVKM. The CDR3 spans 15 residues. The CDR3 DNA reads TGTGCCAGCAGCCACGGTACTTTAAGGAGAAACGAGCAGTACTTC. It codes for CASSHGTLRRNEQYF.

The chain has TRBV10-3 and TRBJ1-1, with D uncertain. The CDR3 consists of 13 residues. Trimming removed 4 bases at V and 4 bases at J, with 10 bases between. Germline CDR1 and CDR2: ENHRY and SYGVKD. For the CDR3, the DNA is TGTGCCATCAGTGGAGTGGTAAGCACTGAAGCTTTCTTT. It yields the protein CAISGVVSTEAFF.

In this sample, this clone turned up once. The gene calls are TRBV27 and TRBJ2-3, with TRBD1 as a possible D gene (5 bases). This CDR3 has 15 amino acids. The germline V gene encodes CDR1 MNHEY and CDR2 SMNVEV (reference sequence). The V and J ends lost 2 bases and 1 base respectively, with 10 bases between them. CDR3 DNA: TGTGCCAGCAGTTTAACGACGACAGGCACAGATACGCAGTATTTT. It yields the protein CASSLTTTGTDTQYF.

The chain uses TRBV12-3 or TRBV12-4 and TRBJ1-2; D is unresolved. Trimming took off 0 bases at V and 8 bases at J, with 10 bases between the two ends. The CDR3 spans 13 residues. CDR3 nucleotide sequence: TGTGCCAGCAGTTTAGCAGGGAGCGAGGGCTACACCTTC. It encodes CASSLAGSEGYTF.

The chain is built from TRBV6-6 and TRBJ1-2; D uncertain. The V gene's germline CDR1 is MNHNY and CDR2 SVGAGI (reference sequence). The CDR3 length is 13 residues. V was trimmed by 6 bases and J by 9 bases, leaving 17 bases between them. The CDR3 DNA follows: TGTGCCAGCAGCCACAGTGACCTCGTGCGCTACACCTTC. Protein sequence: CASSHSDLVRYTF.

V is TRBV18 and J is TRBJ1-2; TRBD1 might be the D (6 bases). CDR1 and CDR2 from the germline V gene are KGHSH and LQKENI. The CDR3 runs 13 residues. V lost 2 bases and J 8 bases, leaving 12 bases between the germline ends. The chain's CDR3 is CASSPGQSGGYTF. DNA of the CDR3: TGTGCCAGCTCACCAGGACAGTCCGGGGGCTACACCTTC.

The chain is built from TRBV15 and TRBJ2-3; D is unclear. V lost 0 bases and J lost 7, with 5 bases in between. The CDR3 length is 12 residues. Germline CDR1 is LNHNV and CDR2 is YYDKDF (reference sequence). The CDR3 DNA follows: TGTGCCACCAGCAGAGATGACAATACGCAGTATTTT. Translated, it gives CATSRDDNTQYF.

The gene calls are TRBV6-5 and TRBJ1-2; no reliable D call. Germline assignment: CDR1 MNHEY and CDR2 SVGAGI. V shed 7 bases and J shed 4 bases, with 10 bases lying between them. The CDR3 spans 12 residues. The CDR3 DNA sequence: TGTGCCAGCAAACTCGGACTCTATGGCTACACCTTC. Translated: CASKLGLYGYTF.

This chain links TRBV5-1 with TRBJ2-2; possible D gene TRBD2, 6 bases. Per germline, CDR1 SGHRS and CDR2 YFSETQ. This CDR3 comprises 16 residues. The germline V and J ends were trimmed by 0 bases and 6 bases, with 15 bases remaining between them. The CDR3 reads CASSLGAGGLAGELFF. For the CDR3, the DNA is TGCGCCAGCAGCTTGGGCGCAGGAGGGTTGGCCGGGGAGCTGTTTTTT.

CDR3 DNA: TGCGCCAGCAGTCCGGGACCGAAGGGAGGGAACACTGAAGCTTTCTTT. Amino acid sequence: CASSPGPKGGNTEAFF. The chain employs TRBV5-1 and TRBJ1-1; perhaps TRBD1 as D (5 bases). V was pared by 5 bases and J by 1 base, with 18 bases between. This CDR3 is built from 16 residues. Germline V gene data show CDR1 as SGHRS and CDR2 as YFSETQ.

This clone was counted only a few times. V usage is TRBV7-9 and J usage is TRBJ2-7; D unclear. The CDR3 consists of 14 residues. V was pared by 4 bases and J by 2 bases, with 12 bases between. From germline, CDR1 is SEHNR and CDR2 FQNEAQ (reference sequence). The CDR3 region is CASSSGLPPYEQYF. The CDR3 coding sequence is TGTGCCAGCAGCTCAGGCCTACCACCCTACGAGCAGTACTTC.

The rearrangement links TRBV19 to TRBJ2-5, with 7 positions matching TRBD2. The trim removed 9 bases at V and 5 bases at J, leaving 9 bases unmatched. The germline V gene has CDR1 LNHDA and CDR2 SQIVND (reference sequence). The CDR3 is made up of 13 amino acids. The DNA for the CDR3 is TGTGCCAGCCGGGGGGTGTGGGGTGAGACCCAGTACTTC. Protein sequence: CASRGVWGETQYF.

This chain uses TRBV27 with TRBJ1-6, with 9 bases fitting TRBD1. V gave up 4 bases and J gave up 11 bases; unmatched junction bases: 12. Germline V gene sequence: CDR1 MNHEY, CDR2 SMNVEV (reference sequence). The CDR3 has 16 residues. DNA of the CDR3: TGTGCCAGCAGTTCCCCCTGGACAGGGGCCGTTCCACCCCTCCACTTT. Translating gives CASSSPWTGAVPPLHF.

The CDR3: CAWSLGSLSEQYF. The CDR3 region has the DNA TGTGCCTGGTCCTTGGGTAGCCTGAGCGAGCAGTACTTC. The V call is TRBV30, the J call TRBJ2-7; D ambiguous. V was pared by 5 bases and J by 6 bases, with 17 bases between. The CDR3 spans 13 residues. Per germline, CDR1 GTSNPN and CDR2 SVGIG (reference sequence).

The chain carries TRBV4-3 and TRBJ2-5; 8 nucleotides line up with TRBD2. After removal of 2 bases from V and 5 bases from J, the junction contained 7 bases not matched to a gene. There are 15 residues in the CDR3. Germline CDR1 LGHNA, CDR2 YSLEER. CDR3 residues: CASSQSSGLGETQYF. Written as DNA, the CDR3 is TGCGCCAGCAGCCAATCTAGCGGGCTGGGGGAGACCCAGTACTTC.

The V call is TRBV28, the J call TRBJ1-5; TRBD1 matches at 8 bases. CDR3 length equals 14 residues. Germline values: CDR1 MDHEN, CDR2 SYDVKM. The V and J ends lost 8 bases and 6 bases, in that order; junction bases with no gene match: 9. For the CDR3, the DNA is TGTGCCAGCGACCTAGGACAGGGTAGTCAGCCCCAGCATTTT. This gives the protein CASDLGQGSQPQHF.

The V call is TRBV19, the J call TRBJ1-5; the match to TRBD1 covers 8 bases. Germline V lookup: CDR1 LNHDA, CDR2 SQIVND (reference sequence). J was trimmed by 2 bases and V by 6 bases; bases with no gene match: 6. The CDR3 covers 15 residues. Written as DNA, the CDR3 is TGTGCCAGTAGGGACAGGGTTGGGGGCAATCAGCCCCAGCATTTT. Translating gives CASRDRVGGNQPQHF. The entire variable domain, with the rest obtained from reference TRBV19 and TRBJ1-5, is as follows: DGGITQSPKYLFRKEGQNVTLSCEQNLNHDAMYWYRQDPGQGLRLIYYSQIVNDFQKGDIAEGYSVSREKKESFPLTVTSAQKNPTAFYLCASRDRVGGNQPQHFGDGTRLSIL.